Below are 23 T cell receptor beta chains sequenced from a single sample in a study of blood T cell repertoires in COVID-19. Only in-frame clones appear in the TCRdb table, and some are missing; sequencing was by immunoSEQ multiplex PCR. The table records 230,000 or so clones, 65% to 90% of them present only once. The sequencing input was peripheral blood. The source of these receptors is a human donor in a cohort sampled during active COVID-19.

The chain combines TRBV5-6 with TRBJ2-2; the D gene is possibly TRBD1 (6 bases). The CDR3 is made up of 15 amino acids. V was pared by 0 bases and J by 7 bases, with 13 bases between. Germline CDR1 reads SGHDT; CDR2 reads YYEEEE. The CDR3 DNA reads as TGTGCCAGCAGCTTGGCCAACAGGGCGAGCGGGGAGCTGTTTTTT. The encoded protein is CASSLANRASGELFF.

This clone was counted a few times. The chain carries TRBV18 and TRBJ2-7; 7 bases are shared with TRBD1. Germline V CDR1 and CDR2: KGHSH, LQKENI. With 2 bases clipped from V and 2 bases from J, the junction kept 6 bases outside the gene matches. The CDR3 length is 15 residues. CDR3 amino acids: CASSPFRDSPYEQYF. The CDR3 DNA reads TGTGCCAGCTCACCATTTCGGGACAGTCCCTACGAGCAGTACTTC.

This chain connects TRBV5-5 to TRBJ1-2; possible D gene TRBD1, 5 bases. The ends were cut back, 2 bases at V and 4 bases at J, with 12 bases in the middle. The CDR3 loop spans 14 amino acids. CDR1 is SGHKS and CDR2 is YYEKEE in the germline V gene (reference sequence). In DNA, the CDR3 is TGTGCCAGCAGCTTTGGGGGGTCTATCTATGGCTACACCTTC. It encodes CASSFGGSIYGYTF.

The gene calls are TRBV5-5 and TRBJ2-5, with D possibly matching TRBD1 (7 bases). The CDR3 extends over 15 amino acids. CDR1 and CDR2 from the germline V gene are SGHKS and YYEKEE (reference sequence). The V and J ends lost 3 bases and 5 bases respectively, with 17 bases between them. The CDR3 nucleotides are TGTGCCAGCAGCTCGGGGGCAGGGGGAGGCGAGACCCAGTACTTC. Its protein is CASSSGAGGGETQYF.

The chain carries TRBV25-1 and TRBJ1-1; D is uncertain. Germline-derived CDR1 and CDR2 are MGHDK and SYGVNS. V was shortened by 2 bases and J by 12 bases, with 13 bases between the two germline ends. This CDR3 contains 12 residues. The CDR3 reads CASSENGEVSFF. The CDR3 DNA follows: TGTGCCAGCAGTGAAAACGGCGAGGTTTCTTTCTTT.

This clone has more than one count but fewer than ten. The chain combines TRBV28 with TRBJ1-5, with 7 bases that match TRBD1. The CDR3 length is 16 residues. With 3 bases clipped from V and 6 bases from J, the junction kept 11 bases outside the gene matches. Germline V lookup: CDR1 MDHEN, CDR2 SYDVKM. CDR3 bases: TGTGCCAGCAGTTTTGAGGGTTACAGGGGAGGTCAGCCCCAGCATTTT. This gives the protein CASSFEGYRGGQPQHF.

This chain connects TRBV27 to TRBJ1-3; no reliable D call. The CDR3 totals 15 residues. Germline V CDR1 and CDR2: MNHEY, SMNVEV (reference sequence). Trimming removed 2 bases from V and 4 bases from J, with 12 bases in between. CDR3 nucleotide sequence: TGTGCCAGCAGTTTAAGAGGCTTATCCGGAAACACCATATATTTT. As protein: CASSLRGLSGNTIYF.

The chain combines TRBV7-3 with TRBJ1-1; 10 nucleotides line up with TRBD1. Germline CDR1 SGHTA, CDR2 FQGTGA. V dropped 5 bases and J dropped 8; count of bases not matched to a gene: 11. The CDR3 contains 15 residues. The CDR3 DNA reads TGTGCCAGCAGCCTGAGTATAAGGGGACAGGGGGAAGCTTTCTTT. Translated: CASSLSIRGQGEAFF.

The V and J genes are TRBV10-3 and TRBJ2-1; a possible D gene is TRBD2 (5 bases). CDR1 and CDR2 from the germline V gene are ENHRY and SYGVKD. V was trimmed by 0 bases and J by 6 bases, leaving 12 bases between them. The CDR3 is 15 residues long. CDR3 DNA: TGTGCCATCAGTGAGTCGAGTAGCGTAGTCAATGAGCAGTTCTTC. The encoded protein is CAISESSSVVNEQFF.

The genes are TRBV4-3 and TRBJ1-1, with TRBD1 matching 7 bases. J was trimmed by 2 bases and V by 0 bases; bases with no gene match: 12. This CDR3 comprises 18 residues. Germline CDR1 LGHNA, CDR2 YSLEER. CDR3 DNA sequence: TGCGCCAGCAGCCAAGATCATTCGGCAGGGGGACGCAACACTGAAGCTTTCTTT. Its translation: CASSQDHSAGGRNTEAFF.

In this sample, this clone turned up many times. The V gene is TRBV28, the J gene TRBJ2-7, with D perhaps TRBD2 (6 bases). The V gene's germline CDR1 is MDHEN and CDR2 SYDVKM. Trimming pared 9 bases from V and 3 bases from J, leaving 15 bases between. The CDR3 has 13 residues. CDR3 protein: CASGMGLNYEQYF. CDR3 DNA sequence: TGTGCCAGTGGAATGGGACTGAACTACGAGCAGTACTTC.

The chain has TRBV21-1 and TRBJ2-1; TRBD1, as called in the table, went unchecked against the DNA. TRBV21-1 is termed a pseudogene. The CDR3 extends over 14 amino acids. The DNA for the CDR3 is TGTGCCAGCAGCAGAGGACAGCCCTACAATGAGCAGTTCTTC. This translates into CASSRGQPYNEQFF.

This chain joins TRBV3-1 (or the pseudogene TRBV3-2) and TRBJ2-5; D is unclear. The germline V and J ends were trimmed by 0 bases and 4 bases, with 3 bases remaining between them. CDR1 and CDR2 (germline): LGHDT, YNNKEL (reference sequence). The CDR3 has 12 residues. As DNA, the CDR3 is TGTGCCAGCAGCCAAGATCGAGAGACCCAGTACTTC. It specifies CASSQDRETQYF.

The rearrangement uses TRBV9 and TRBJ1-3, with 8 bases fitting TRBD1. V was clipped by 4 bases and J by 0 bases; unmatched bases: 6. This CDR3 comprises 16 residues. Germline V lookup: CDR1 SGDLS, CDR2 YYNGEE. The CDR3 here is CASSPGQGLSGNTIYF. The CDR3 nucleotides read TGTGCCAGCAGCCCTGGACAGGGCCTCTCTGGAAACACCATATATTTT. Filled out from reference TRBV9 and TRBJ1-3, the complete variable domain reads DSGVTQTPKHLITATGQRVTLRCSPRSGDLSVYWYQQSLDQGLQFLIQYYNGEERAKGNILERFSAQQFPDLHSELNLSSLELGDSALYFCASSPGQGLSGNTIYFGEGSWLTVV.

A single count supports this clone. This sequence joins TRBV28 and TRBJ1-5, with TRBD1 matching over 7 bases. The CDR3 runs 15 residues. The J segment lost 0 bases and the V segment lost 7 bases, leaving 6 bases of the junction unmatched. Germline V gene sequence: CDR1 MDHEN, CDR2 SYDVKM. CDR3 bases: TGTGCCAGCACTCAGGGGGGATTTAGCAATCAGCCCCAGCATTTT. Protein: CASTQGGFSNQPQHF.

V is TRBV5-1 and J is TRBJ2-5, with 9 bases aligning to TRBD2. Germline V lookup: CDR1 SGHRS, CDR2 YFSETQ. This CDR3 spans 14 amino acids. Trimming at V came to 3 bases and at J to 5 bases, leaving 5 bases not matched to a gene. The DNA of the CDR3 is TGCGCCAGCAGCTCTGTAGCGGGAGTGGAGACCCAGTACTTC. Translating gives CASSSVAGVETQYF. The variable domain in full, with the rest retrieved from reference TRBV5-1 and TRBJ2-5, is KAGVTQTPRYLIKTRGQQVTLSCSPISGHRSVSWYQQTPGQGLQFLFEYFSETQRNKGNFPGRFSGRQFSNSRSEMNVSTLELGDSALYLCASSSVAGVETQYFGPGTRLLVL.

As concerns this clone: This sample includes further DNA sequences coding for the same CDR3. The J gene is TRBJ1-1, the V gene TRBV5-4; D possibly corresponds to TRBD1 (5 bases). CDR1 is SGHNT and CDR2 is YYREEE in the germline V gene (reference sequence). The CDR3 consists of 12 residues. Trimming shortened V by 3 bases and J by 5 bases, and 8 bases separated the two germline ends. CDR3 bases: TGTGCCAGCAGCTCGCCAGGGACTGAAGCTTTCTTT. Its protein product is CASSSPGTEAFF.

The chain links TRBV11-2 to TRBJ1-4; D may be TRBD1 (5 bases). Germline V gene lookup returns CDR1 SGHAT and CDR2 FQNNGV. Trimming took 2 bases from V and 1 from J, leaving 14 bases between them. The CDR3 spans 17 residues. The CDR3 loop reads CASSLRSGVGTNEKLFF. CDR3 sequence (DNA): TGTGCCAGCAGCTTAAGGTCGGGGGTGGGAACTAATGAAAAACTGTTTTTT.

Here the CDR3 reads CASSPPDSHSPLHF. The DNA of the CDR3 is TGTGCCAGCAGCCCTCCGGACAGTCATTCACCCCTCCACTTT. J is TRBJ1-6 and V is TRBV28; TRBD1 might be the D (6 bases). This CDR3 region has 14 residues. From germline, CDR1 is MDHEN and CDR2 SYDVKM. V was clipped by 6 bases and J by 8 bases, with 14 bases between them.

CDR3 bases: TGTGCCAGCAGCTTAACGTGGCGGGAGAGGCGGCAAGAGACCCAGTACTTC. As protein: CASSLTWRERRQETQYF. This chain uses TRBV7-8 with TRBJ2-5; 7 bases match TRBD2. CDR3 length: 17 amino acids. CDR1 and CDR2 from the germline V gene are SGHVS and FQNEAQ. V lost 2 bases, J lost 2 bases, and 11 bases stayed unmatched.

This clone was seen more than once but under ten times. The chain recombines TRBV7-3 with TRBJ2-2; 15 bases fit TRBD2. J was trimmed by 3 bases and V by 5 bases; bases with no gene match: 4. This CDR3 has 17 residues. CDR1 SGHTA and CDR2 FQGTGA come from the germline V gene. This CDR3 reads CASSPGTSGRYTGELFF. The CDR3 DNA reads as TGTGCCAGCAGCCCTGGGACTAGCGGGAGGTACACCGGGGAGCTGTTTTTT.

The genes are TRBV27 and TRBJ2-7, with 8 positions matching TRBD1. Germline CDR1 reads MNHEY; CDR2 reads SMNVEV (reference sequence). The V gene end was trimmed by 5 bases and the J gene end by 2 bases; junction bases not matched to a gene: 5. This CDR3 is built from 14 residues. In DNA, the CDR3 is TGTGCCAGCAGTCCACGGGACAGGACCTACGAGCAGTACTTC. Residues: CASSPRDRTYEQYF.

The chain is built from TRBV2 and TRBJ1-1; the D gene is possibly TRBD1 (6 bases). The CDR3 has 15 residues. The V gene lost 3 bases and the J gene lost 0 bases, with 11 bases spanning the gap. Looked up from germline, CDR1 is SNHLY and CDR2 is FYNNEI. Here the CDR3 DNA reads TGTGCCAGCAGTGAGCGGCAGGGGCTGAACACTGAAGCTTTCTTT. The encoded protein is CASSERQGLNTEAFF. The whole variable domain, filled in from reference TRBV2 and TRBJ1-1, reads EPEVTQTPSHQVTQMGQEVILRCVPISNHLYFYWYRQILGQKVEFLVSFYNNEISEKSEIFDDQFSVERPDGSNFTLKIRSTKLEDSAMYFCASSERQGLNTEAFFGQGTRLTVV.